Following are 3 T cell receptor beta chains from one sample sequenced in a study of identical twins (dated by TCRdb to 2016 to 2018). The library was generated by 5' RACE. Reads for this sample came from an Illumina HiSeq 2000. TCRdb trimmed public reads at Q25 via fastp, called clones via MiXCR and kept in-frame beta chains. Merged by CDR3 protein, the rows form single entries marked with the most common genes and DNA. The sample yields 1.5 million to 2 million distinct CDR3 sequences; 32% were counted once. More than 0.25% of the sample is in the top ten clones. What was sequenced was cord blood. The receptors were gathered from a newborn girl in good health.

This clonotype appeared many times. The chain links TRBV7-9 to TRBJ2-1; D not certain. The length of the CDR3 is 16 residues. V was pared by 5 bases and J by 4 bases, with 18 bases between. CDR1 and CDR2 (germline): SEHNR, FQNEAQ (reference sequence). CDR3 bases: TGTGCCAGCAGCCCCTCCTCGACTGGGTTTTACAATGAGCAGTTCTTC. Translating it yields CASSPSSTGFYNEQFF.

CDR3 residues: CASSPGQVPNEQFF. CDR3 coding DNA: TGCGCCAGCAGCCCGGGACAGGTCCCCAATGAGCAGTTCTTC. This rearrangement joins TRBV4-1 to TRBJ2-1; 8 bases are shared with TRBD1. The CDR3 contains 14 residues. Trimming cost V 4 bases and J 6 bases; bases outside gene matches: 5. Germline values: CDR1 MGHRA, CDR2 YSYEKL.

This clonotype was seen a handful of times. This chain joins TRBV20-1 and TRBJ2-5, with unresolved D. The CDR3 contains 13 residues. The germline V gene encodes CDR1 DFQATT and CDR2 SNEGSKA (reference sequence). Between the trimmed V and J ends, which lost 0 bases and 2 bases, there was a span of 7 bases. CDR3 protein: CSARDSRQETQYF. In DNA, the CDR3 is TGCAGTGCTAGAGATAGCAGACAAGAGACCCAGTACTTC.